This is a list of T cell receptor beta chains from one sample in a study of CD8 T cells in Susac syndrome. TCRdb recomputed calls from the immunoSEQ multiplex PCR reads with MiXCR, one row per CDR3 protein. The sample has 70,000 to 75,000 distinct CDR3 sequences, 93% seen once. The specimen was CD4+ T cells from PBMCs. The receptors shown here come from a human donor with Susac syndrome. The CDR3 runs from the conserved cysteine through the conserved F or W. A D gene is named only where the DNA matches it firmly. Clone size is shown for a subset of rows, as once, few, many or a class of expanded clone.

v_gene	abundance	d_gene	j_gene	CDR3aa	CDR3nt
TRBV3-1	once	TRBD2	TRBJ2-3	CASSHRRPSGGADTQYF	TGTGCCAGCAGCCACCGAAGGCCTAGCGGGGGGGCAGATACGCAGTATTTT
TRBV20-1	NA	NA	TRBJ2-7	CSARDPTTANEQYF	TGCAGTGCTAGAGATCCTACGACCGCTAATGAGCAGTACTTC
TRBV7-3	once	TRBD1	TRBJ2-2	CATSLRTGATGELFF	TGTGCCACCAGCTTAAGGACAGGAGCCACCGGGGAGCTGTTTTTT
TRBV14	NA	TRBD2	TRBJ2-3	CASSQQTSGGDTQYF	TGTGCCAGCAGCCAACAAACTAGCGGGGGGGATACGCAGTATTTT
TRBV5-1	NA	NA	TRBJ1-1	CASSLPVESNTEAFF	TGCGCCAGCAGCTTGCCTGTAGAGTCGAACACTGAAGCTTTCTTT
TRBV28	NA	NA	TRBJ1-5	CASTPRPGRGSNQPQHF	TGTGCCAGCACCCCACGGCCGGGCAGGGGAAGCAATCAGCCCCAGCATTTT
TRBV21-1	NA	NA	TRBJ1-4	CAILQKRDEKLFF	TGTGCCATCTTACAGAAGAGGGACGAAAAACTGTTTTTT
TRBV14	NA	TRBD1	TRBJ1-2	CASSRGTGGMIGYTF	TGTGCCAGCAGCCGAGGGACAGGGGGTATGATCGGCTACACCTTC
TRBV7-2	NA	NA	TRBJ2-3	CASSLVGADTQYF	TGTGCCAGCAGCCTCGTGGGGGCAGATACGCAGTATTTT
TRBV7-2	once	NA	TRBJ2-3	CASSPSLLSTDTQYF	TGTGCCAGCAGCCCCTCATTGCTTAGCACAGATACGCAGTATTTT
TRBV19	NA	NA	TRBJ2-1	CASRAVEGDEQFF	TGTGCCAGTAGGGCTGTTGAGGGAGATGAGCAGTTCTTC
TRBV28	NA	TRBD1	TRBJ1-1	CASRRGQGREAFF	TGTGCCAGCAGACGAGGACAGGGAAGGGAAGCTTTCTTT
TRBV5-1	NA	NA	TRBJ2-3	CASSADGSTDTQYF	TGCGCCAGCAGCGCGGACGGGTCCACAGATACGCAGTATTTT
TRBV3-1	NA	NA	TRBJ2-6	CASSPENSGANVLTF	TGTGCCAGCAGCCCCGAAAACTCTGGGGCCAACGTCCTGACTTTC
TRBV6-2/TRBV6-3	NA	NA	TRBJ1-5	CASTLRHLSNQPQHF	TGTGCCAGTACTCTCCGACACCTTAGCAATCAGCCCCAGCATTTT
TRBV20-1	NA	NA	TRBJ2-3	CSATPSPNTQYF	TGCAGTGCTACCCCCAGCCCGAATACGCAGTATTTT
TRBV20-1	NA	TRBD2	TRBJ2-7	CSATSGGPSYEQYF	TGCAGTGCTACTAGCGGGGGGCCCTCCTACGAGCAGTACTTC
TRBV7-8	NA	NA	TRBJ2-3	CASSLSWGLSSQYF	TGTGCCAGCAGCTTAAGCTGGGGCCTAAGTTCGCAGTATTTT
TRBV7-9	NA	NA	TRBJ2-3	CASLGHGTDTQYF	TGTGCCAGCCTGGGGCATGGAACAGATACGCAGTATTTT
TRBV3-1	NA	TRBD2	TRBJ2-5	CASSGLAGAGGTQYF	TGTGCCAGCAGTGGCTTAGCGGGGGCCGGGGGGACCCAGTACTTC
TRBV7-9	NA	NA	TRBJ2-5	CASSPTGMEDF	TGTGCCAGCAGCCCTACAGGGATGGAAGACTTC
TRBV20-1	NA	NA	TRBJ2-3	CSARSPDSPYF	TGCAGTGCTAGGAGTCCCGATTCCCCGTATTTT
TRBV7-9	NA	TRBD1	TRBJ1-3	CASSFTGDGNTIYF	TGTGCCAGCAGCTTCACAGGGGATGGTAACACCATATATTTT
TRBV6-2/TRBV6-3	NA	NA	TRBJ2-7	CATRRPGNSYEQYF	TGTGCCACCCGACGGCCAGGGAACTCCTACGAGCAGTACTTC
TRBV28	NA	NA	TRBJ2-2	CASSETLRGELFF	TGTGCCAGTTCAGAGACCTTACGTGGGGAGCTGTTTTTT
TRBV5-6	NA	NA	TRBJ1-1	CASSRDTRAEAFF	TGTGCCAGCTCCCGGGACACCAGGGCTGAAGCTTTCTTT
TRBV7-8	NA	NA	TRBJ2-7	CASSLQPGPYEQYF	TGTGCCAGCAGCTTACAGCCTGGGCCCTACGAGCAGTACTTC
TRBV6-2/TRBV6-3	NA	NA	TRBJ1-6	CASSRGPGRGPGSPLHF	TGTGCCAGCAGTCGGGGCCCGGGCCGCGGGCCCGGATCACCCCTCCACTTT
TRBV3-1	few	NA	TRBJ1-3	CASSRGTSGNTIYF	TGTGCCAGCAGCCGAGGGACGTCTGGAAACACCATATATTTT
TRBV7-2	NA	TRBD2	TRBJ2-3	CASSLALAGSEDTQYF	TGTGCCAGCAGCTTAGCCCTAGCGGGGAGCGAAGATACGCAGTATTTT
TRBV19	NA	NA	TRBJ2-2	CASTLVNTGELFF	TGTGCCAGTACCCTAGTGAACACCGGGGAGCTGTTTTTT
TRBV30	NA	NA	TRBJ2-3	CAWSVAPTDTQYF	TGTGCCTGGAGTGTGGCACCCACAGATACGCAGTATTTT
TRBV28	NA	NA	TRBJ1-5	CASSFSEGRQPQHF	TGTGCCAGCAGTTTCAGCGAAGGACGGCAGCCCCAGCATTTT
TRBV11-1	NA	NA	TRBJ1-2	CASSFRSGVGYTF	TGTGCCAGCAGCTTTCGATCAGGGGTCGGCTACACCTTC
TRBV6-2/TRBV6-3	NA	TRBD1	TRBJ1-1	CASTRQGAYDLEAFF	TGTGCCAGCACTAGACAGGGGGCCTATGATCTCGAAGCTTTCTTT
TRBV29-1	NA	NA	TRBJ2-7	CSVGKGTVREQYF	TGCAGCGTTGGGAAGGGCACTGTAAGGGAGCAGTACTTC
TRBV6-5	NA	NA	TRBJ1-2	CASSRGTENYGYTF	TGTGCCAGCAGTCGAGGGACGGAGAACTATGGCTACACCTTC
TRBV6-2/TRBV6-3	few	TRBD2	TRBJ2-7	CASSYGRGEQYF	TGTGCCAGCAGTTATGGGAGGGGCGAGCAGTACTTC
TRBV12-3/TRBV12-4	NA	NA	TRBJ2-2	CASSSPGGLNTGELFF	TGTGCCAGCAGTTCCCCCGGGGGGCTGAACACCGGGGAGCTGTTTTTT
TRBV18	NA	NA	TRBJ1-4	CASSPVRGEEKLFF	TGTGCCAGCTCACCGGTCAGGGGAGAGGAAAAACTGTTTTTT
TRBV3-1	NA	NA	TRBJ2-7	CASSQNSGVRIYEQYF	TGTGCCAGCAGCCAAAATTCGGGGGTACGAATCTACGAGCAGTACTTC
TRBV20-1	NA	NA	TRBJ2-1	CSAITTAPVGEQFF	TGCAGTGCTATAACGACAGCCCCAGTCGGTGAGCAGTTCTTC
TRBV28	NA	TRBD1	TRBJ2-7	CASMGQATYEQYF	TGTGCCAGCATGGGACAGGCCACCTACGAGCAGTACTTC
TRBV20-1	NA	NA	TRBJ2-7	CSAQSSSYEQYF	TGCAGTGCTCAATCGAGCTCCTACGAGCAGTACTTC
TRBV20-1	NA	NA	TRBJ1-4	CATTGATNEKLFF	TGTGCTACCACGGGCGCAACTAATGAAAAACTGTTTTTT
TRBV28	NA	NA	TRBJ1-5	CASGHSNQPQHF	TGTGCCAGCGGACATAGCAATCAGCCCCAGCATTTT
TRBV28	NA	TRBD2	TRBJ2-1	CASTLGGAPDNEQFF	TGTGCCAGCACTCTCGGGGGGGCGCCCGACAATGAGCAGTTCTTC
TRBV3-1	NA	NA	TRBJ2-5	CASRRVGLETQYF	TGTGCCAGCAGGAGGGTAGGGTTGGAGACCCAGTACTTC
TRBV5-1	NA	TRBD1	TRBJ2-1	CASSFDPDRGVYNEQFF	TGCGCCAGCAGCTTTGACCCGGACAGGGGGGTCTACAATGAGCAGTTCTTC
TRBV13	NA	NA	TRBJ1-1	CASSFRVPAEAFF	TGTGCCAGCAGCTTCCGGGTTCCGGCTGAAGCTTTCTTT
TRBV12-3/TRBV12-4	NA	TRBD1	TRBJ1-4	CASSLYRGREKLFF	TGTGCCAGCAGTTTATACAGGGGGCGTGAAAAACTGTTTTTT